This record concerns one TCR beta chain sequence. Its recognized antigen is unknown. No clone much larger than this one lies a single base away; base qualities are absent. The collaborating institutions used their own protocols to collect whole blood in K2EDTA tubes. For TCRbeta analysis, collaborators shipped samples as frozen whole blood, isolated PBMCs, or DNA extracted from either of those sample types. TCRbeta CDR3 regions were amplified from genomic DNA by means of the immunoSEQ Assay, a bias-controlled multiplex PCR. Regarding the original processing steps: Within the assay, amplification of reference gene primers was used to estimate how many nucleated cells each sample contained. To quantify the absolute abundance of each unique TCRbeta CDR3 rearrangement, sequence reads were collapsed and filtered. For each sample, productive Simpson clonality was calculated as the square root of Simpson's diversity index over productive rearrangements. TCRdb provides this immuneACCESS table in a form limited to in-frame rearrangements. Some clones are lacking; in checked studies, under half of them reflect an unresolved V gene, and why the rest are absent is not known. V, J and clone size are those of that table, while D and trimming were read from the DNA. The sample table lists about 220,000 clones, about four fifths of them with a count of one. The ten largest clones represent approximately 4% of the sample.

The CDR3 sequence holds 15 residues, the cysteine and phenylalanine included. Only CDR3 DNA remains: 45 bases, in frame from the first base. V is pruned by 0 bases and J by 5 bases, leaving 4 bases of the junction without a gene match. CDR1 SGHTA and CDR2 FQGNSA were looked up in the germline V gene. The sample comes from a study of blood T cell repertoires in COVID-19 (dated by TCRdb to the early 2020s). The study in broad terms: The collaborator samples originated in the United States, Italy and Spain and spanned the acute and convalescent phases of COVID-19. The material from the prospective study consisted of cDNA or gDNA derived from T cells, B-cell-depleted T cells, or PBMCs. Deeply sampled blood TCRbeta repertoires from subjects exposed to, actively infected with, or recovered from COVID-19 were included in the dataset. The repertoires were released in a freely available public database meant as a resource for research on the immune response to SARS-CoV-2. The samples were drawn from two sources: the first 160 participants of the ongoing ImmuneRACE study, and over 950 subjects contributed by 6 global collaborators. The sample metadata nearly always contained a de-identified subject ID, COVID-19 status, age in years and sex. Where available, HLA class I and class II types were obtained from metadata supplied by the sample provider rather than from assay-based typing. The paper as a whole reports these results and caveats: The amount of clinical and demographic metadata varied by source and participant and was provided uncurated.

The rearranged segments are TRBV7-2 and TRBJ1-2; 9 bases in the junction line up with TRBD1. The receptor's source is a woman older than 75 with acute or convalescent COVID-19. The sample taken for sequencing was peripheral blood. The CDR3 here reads CASSLAGGTGYGYTF. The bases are TGTGCCAGCAGCTTAGCCGGAGGGACAGGGTATGGCTACACCTTC.